This T cell receptor (beta chain) was obtained from a study of blood T cell repertoires in COVID-19. The repertoire was sequenced with immunoSEQ multiplex PCR; TCRdb's copy has only in-frame clones and lacks some. Of approximately 460,000 clones in the sample, roughly nine tenths were seen once. This CDR3 is built from 15 residues. Germline V lookup: CDR1 LGHNA, CDR2 YNFKEQ. V was clipped by 3 bases and J by 4 bases; unmatched bases: 6. This rearrangement joins TRBV4-2 to TRBJ2-4; 7 bases are a match to TRBD1. The sample was peripheral blood. The TCR originated in a man younger than 35 with COVID-19, enrolled during active disease. CDR3 amino acids: CASSQLTTGKNIQYF. DNA for the CDR3: TGTGCCAGCAGCCAGCTAACGACAGGGAAAAACATTCAGTACTTC.